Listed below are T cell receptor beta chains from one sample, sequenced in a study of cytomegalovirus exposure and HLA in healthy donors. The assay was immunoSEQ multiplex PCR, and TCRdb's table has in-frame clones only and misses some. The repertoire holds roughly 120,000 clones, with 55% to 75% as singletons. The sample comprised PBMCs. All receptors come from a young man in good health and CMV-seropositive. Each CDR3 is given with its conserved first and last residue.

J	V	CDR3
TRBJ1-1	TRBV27	CASSKGRDFTEAFF
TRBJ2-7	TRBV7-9	CASSLEGQGYDEQYF
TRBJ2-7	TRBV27	CASSPAGLSYEQYF
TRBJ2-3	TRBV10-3	CAISSSGSLADTQYF
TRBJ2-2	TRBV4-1	CASSQDLGASVTGELFF
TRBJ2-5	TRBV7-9	CASIWEGLETQYF
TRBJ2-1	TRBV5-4	CASSDGTDLYNEQFF
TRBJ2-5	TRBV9	CASSVEPAQETQYF
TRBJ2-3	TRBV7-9	CASSLDRGTQYF
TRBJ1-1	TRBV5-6	CASSSTGGLNTEAFF
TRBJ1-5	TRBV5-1	CASSLEAGRHQPQHF
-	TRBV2	CASSEGITTGPYEQYF
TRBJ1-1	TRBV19	CASIRQPSPLLNTEAFF
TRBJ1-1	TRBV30	CAWKNRNTEAFF
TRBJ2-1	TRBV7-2	CASSFKYNEQFF
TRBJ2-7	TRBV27	CASSLIPGTGSYEQYF
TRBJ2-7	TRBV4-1	CASSQTRDRGSYEQYF